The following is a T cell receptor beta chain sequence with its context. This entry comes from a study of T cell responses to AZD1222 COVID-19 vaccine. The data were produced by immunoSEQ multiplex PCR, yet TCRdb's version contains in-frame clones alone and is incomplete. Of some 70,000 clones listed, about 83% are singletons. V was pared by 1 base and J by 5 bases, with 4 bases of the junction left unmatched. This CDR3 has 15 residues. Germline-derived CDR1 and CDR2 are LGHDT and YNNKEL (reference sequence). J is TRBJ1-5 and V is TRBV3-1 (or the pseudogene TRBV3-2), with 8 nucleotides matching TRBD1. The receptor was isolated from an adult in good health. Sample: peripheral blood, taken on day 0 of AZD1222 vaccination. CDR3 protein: CASSQGTGRDQPQHF. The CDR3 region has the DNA TGTGCCAGCAGCCAAGGGACAGGGAGGGATCAGCCCCAGCATTTT.